This TCR beta chain was observed in a study of control samples from healthy donors and cancer patients. This clone came up once. The CDR3 has 16 residues. Germline loops: CDR1 SGHRS, CDR2 YFSETQ. V lost 3 bases to trimming and J lost 5 bases; unmatched junction nucleotides: 5. TCRdb keeps only in-frame clones here, not all; method: immunoSEQ multiplex PCR. This table has approximately 71,000 clones, just under 90% appearing once. The receptor was isolated from a man aged 55 to 69 with lung cancer. The chain joins TRBV5-1 to TRBJ2-5; 15 bases fit TRBD2. Sequenced sample: PBMCs. CDR3 DNA: TGCGCCAGCAGCTGGACTAGCGGGGGGGCTTGGGAGACCCAGTACTTC. Protein product: CASSWTSGGAWETQYF. Drawing the rest from reference TRBV5-1 and TRBJ2-5, the complete variable domain is KAGVTQTPRYLIKTRGQQVTLSCSPISGHRSVSWYQQTPGQGLQFLFEYFSETQRNKGNFPGRFSGRQFSNSRSEMNVSTLELGDSALYLCASSWTSGGAWETQYFGPGTRLLVL.